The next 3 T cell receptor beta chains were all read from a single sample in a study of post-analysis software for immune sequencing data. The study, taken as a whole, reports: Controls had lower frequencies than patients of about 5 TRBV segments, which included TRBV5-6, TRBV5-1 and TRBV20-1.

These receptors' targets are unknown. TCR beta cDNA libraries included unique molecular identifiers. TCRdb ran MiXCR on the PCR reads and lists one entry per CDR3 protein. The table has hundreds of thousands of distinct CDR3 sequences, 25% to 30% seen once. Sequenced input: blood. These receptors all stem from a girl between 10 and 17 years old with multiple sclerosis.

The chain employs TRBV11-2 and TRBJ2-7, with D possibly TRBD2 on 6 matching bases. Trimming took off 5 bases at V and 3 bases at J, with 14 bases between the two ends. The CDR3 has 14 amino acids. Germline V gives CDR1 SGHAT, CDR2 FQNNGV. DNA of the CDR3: TGTGCCAGCAGCCCCATCGGGAGAGGCTACGAGCAGTACTTC. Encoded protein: CASSPIGRGYEQYF.

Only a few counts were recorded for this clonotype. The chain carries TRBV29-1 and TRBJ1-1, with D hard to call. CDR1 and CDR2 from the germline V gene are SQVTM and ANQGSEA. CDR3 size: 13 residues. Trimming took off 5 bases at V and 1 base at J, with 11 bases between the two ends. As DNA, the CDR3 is TGCAGCGTTACAAACGCCGGGAACACTGAAGCTTTCTTT. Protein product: CSVTNAGNTEAFF.

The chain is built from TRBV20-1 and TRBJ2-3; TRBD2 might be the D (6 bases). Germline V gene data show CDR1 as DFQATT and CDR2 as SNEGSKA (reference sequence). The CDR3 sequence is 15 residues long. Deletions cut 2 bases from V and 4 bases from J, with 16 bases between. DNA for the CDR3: TGCAGTGCTAGAACGAGACTAGATGGGGCAGATACGCAGTATTTT. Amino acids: CSARTRLDGADTQYF.